The 32 T cell receptor beta chains listed next were all sequenced from one sample in a study of blood T cells in healthy people across ages. With a J-beta primer mix and a sample-barcoded 5' primer, a second PCR ran 7 to 11 cycles. TCRdb re-called the 5' RACE reads with MiXCR, one entry per CDR3 protein. The sample carries hundreds of thousands of distinct CDR3 sequences, roughly three fifths recorded once. The material sequenced was blood. These receptors originate from a man in his forties or fifties in good health.

A word on this clonotype: An end of the junction does not agree with germline; a read error may underlie this. The CDR3 protein is CASSQYGPGEEYF. The CDR3 DNA follows: TGCGCCAGCAGCCAATATGGTCCCGGCGAGGAGTACTTC. The V and J genes are TRBV4-1 and TRBJ2-7; D not resolved. CDR3 size: 13 residues. The germline V gene has CDR1 MGHRA and CDR2 YSYEKL.

This clonotype has just a few counts. A read error may produce the germline difference seen at one junction end. The chain is built from TRBV28 and TRBJ2-5; TRBD1 aligns across 8 bases. The J call is uncertain, as TRBJ2-7 better fits the DNA end. The germline CDR1 and CDR2 sequences are MDHEN and SYDVKM. The CDR3 has 17 amino acids. The CDR3 spells CASSSTGTGKVSHEQYF. In DNA form, the CDR3 reads TGTGCCAGCAGTTCGACCGGGACAGGTAAAGTCTCCCACGAGCAGTACTTC.

The rearrangement links TRBV6-5 to TRBJ2-4, with 11 bases identical to TRBD2. The J call is uncertain, as TRBJ2-7 better fits the DNA end. Germline assignment: CDR1 MNHEY and CDR2 SVGAGI. This CDR3 spans 15 amino acids. The CDR3 nucleotides are TGTGCCAGCAGTGACCGACTAGCGGGACCCTACGAGCAGTACTTC. This gives the protein CASSDRLAGPYEQYF.

Concerning this clonotype itself: This clone may be a read error of a much larger clone one base away. This rearrangement joins TRBV10-3 to TRBJ1-2, with 7 bases aligning to TRBD1. The germline V gene encodes CDR1 ENHRY and CDR2 SYGVKD. The length of the CDR3 is 14 residues. The CDR3 is CVTRRQGGNYGYTF. The CDR3 DNA reads as TGTGTCACGCGCAGACAGGGAGGGAACTATGGCTACACCTTC.

CDR3 DNA sequence: TGTGCCAGCAGGCCCGGGACAGCTAAGGACATTCAGTACTTC. This translates into CASRPGTAKDIQYF. The rearrangement uses TRBV7-2 and TRBJ2-4; 7 bases are shared with TRBD1. CDR3 length: 14 residues. From germline, CDR1 is SGHTA and CDR2 FQGNSA. The V gene end was trimmed by 6 bases and the J gene end by 8 bases; junction bases not matched to a gene: 10.

The chain's CDR3 is CASSLKGNGYTF. The CDR3 DNA sequence: TGCGCCAGCAGCTTGAAGGGCAATGGCTACACCTTC. The chain recombines TRBV5-1 with TRBJ1-2; D uncertain. Trimming stripped 1 base from V and 6 bases from J, with 7 bases between. The V gene's germline CDR1 is SGHRS and CDR2 YFSETQ. CDR3 size: 12 residues.

Only a few counts were recorded for this clonotype. The CDR3 bases are TGTGCCAGCTCCGAACGACAGGGGCGGGCGGGCACTGAAGCTTTCTTT. Its translation is CASSERQGRAGTEAFF. This chain uses TRBV18 with TRBJ1-1; TRBD1 aligns across 8 bases. Trimming took 6 bases from V and 4 from J; bases not matched to a gene: 13. Germline lookup yields CDR1 KGHSH and CDR2 LQKENI. CDR3 length equals 16 residues.

CDR3: CASSQEGRTLNNEQFF. The CDR3 coding sequence is TGTGCCAGCAGCCAAGAGGGTCGCACTTTAAACAATGAGCAGTTCTTC. This chain joins TRBV3-1 and TRBJ2-1, with D unresolved. The V end was cut by 0 bases, the J end by 5 bases, with 14 bases between. CDR1 is LGHDT and CDR2 is YNNKEL in the germline V gene (reference sequence). There are 16 residues in the CDR3.

The chain joins TRBV5-1 to TRBJ2-3; 10 bases agree with TRBD2. Germline V gene lookup returns CDR1 SGHRS and CDR2 YFSETQ. The CDR3 consists of 17 residues. Trimming cost V 1 base and J 6 bases; bases outside gene matches: 11. Here the CDR3 reads CASSLTSGVLMGDTQYF. For the CDR3, the DNA is TGCGCCAGCAGCTTGACTAGCGGGGTGCTAATGGGGGATACGCAGTATTTT.

In regard to this clonotype: An end of the junction does not agree with germline; a read error may underlie this. This chain links TRBV12-3 or TRBV12-4 with TRBJ1-2; 10 positions match TRBD1. The CDR3 length is 14 residues. CDR3 nucleotides: TGCGCCAGCAGTGCCCGGACAGGGGGCTATGGCTACACCTTC. It specifies CASSARTGGYGYTF.

This clonotype came up once. The chain recombines TRBV25-1 with TRBJ2-7; D may match TRBD1 or TRBD2 (6 bases each). Looked up from germline, CDR1 is MGHDK and CDR2 is SYGVNS. The V end was cut by 3 bases, the J end by 2 bases, with 17 bases between. The CDR3 length is 16 residues. The CDR3 sequence is CASSDWGQGGPYEQYF. The CDR3 nucleotides are TGTGCCAGCAGTGATTGGGGGCAGGGAGGACCCTACGAGCAGTACTTC.

The chain couples TRBV2 to TRBJ2-1; D is undetermined. Germline V gene data show CDR1 as SNHLY and CDR2 as FYNNEI. V was clipped by 5 bases and J by 3 bases, with 14 bases between them. This CDR3 contains 15 residues. This CDR3 is CASSLRLLDYNEQFF. DNA for the CDR3: TGTGCCAGCAGTCTCAGGTTGCTAGACTACAATGAGCAGTTCTTC.

V gene TRBV7-9 combines with J gene TRBJ2-1; D is undetermined. V lost 5 bases to trimming and J lost 0 bases, with 17 bases between them. The CDR3 sequence is 17 residues long. Per germline, CDR1 SEHNR and CDR2 FQNEAQ (reference sequence). As DNA, the CDR3 is TGTGCCAGCAGCGCCGGCGATGCCACCCGCTCCTACAATGAGCAGTTCTTC. Translated, it gives CASSAGDATRSYNEQFF. The full variable domain, in which reference TRBV7-9 and TRBJ2-1 provide the parts outside the CDR3, is DTGVSQNPRHKITKRGQNVTFRCDPISEHNRLYWYRQTLGQGPEFLTYFQNEAQLEKSRLLSDRFSAERPKGSFSTLEIQRTEQGDSAMYLCASSAGDATRSYNEQFFGPGTRLTVL.

Worth noting for this clonotype: At one end the junction does not follow the germline gene, possibly because of a read error. The chain couples TRBV7-3 to TRBJ2-3; unclear D gene. The CDR3 sequence is 14 residues long. Germline V gives CDR1 SGHTA, CDR2 FQGTGA. The CDR3 bases are TGTGCCAGCAGGTTAACGGGCAGCACAGATACGCAGTATTTT. Translation gives CASRLTGSTDTQYF.

The chain links TRBV6-2 or TRBV6-3 to TRBJ2-7, with 7 bases lining up with TRBD2. V was clipped by 5 bases and J by 3 bases; unmatched bases: 4. Germline-derived CDR1 and CDR2 are MNHEY and SVGEGT. This CDR3 is built from 13 residues. The CDR3 loop reads CASSAGANYEQYF. In DNA, the CDR3 is TGTGCCAGCAGTGCGGGAGCGAACTACGAGCAGTACTTC.

This clonotype appeared a single time. The chain combines TRBV9 with TRBJ2-5, with D perhaps matching TRBD2 (5 bases). There are 14 residues in the CDR3. The V end was cut by 0 bases, the J end by 2 bases, with 8 bases between. CDR1 is SGDLS and CDR2 is YYNGEE in the germline V gene. The CDR3 protein is CASSVVPGQETQYF. As DNA, the CDR3 is TGTGCCAGCAGCGTAGTCCCGGGGCAAGAGACCCAGTACTTC.

This clonotype was detected only once. This chain connects TRBV4-1 to TRBJ1-1; D ambiguous. Germline V gives CDR1 MGHRA, CDR2 YSYEKL. The CDR3 runs to 15 residues. V lost 6 bases and J 6 bases, leaving 20 bases between the germline ends. This chain's CDR3 is CASRIPTGGDPEAFF. The CDR3 region has the DNA TGCGCCAGCAGGATTCCGACCGGAGGAGATCCTGAAGCTTTCTTT.

This sequence joins TRBV3-1 and TRBJ2-5, with D tentatively TRBD1 (6 bases). The CDR3 spans 14 residues. Looked up from germline, CDR1 is LGHDT and CDR2 is YNNKEL (reference sequence). V was trimmed by 4 bases and J by 4 bases, leaving 13 bases between them. The CDR3 nucleotides are TGTGCCAGCAGCCGCACAGGGTCAGGAGAGACCCAGTACTTC. Translation: CASSRTGSGETQYF.

Of note for this clonotype: A read error may produce the germline difference seen at one junction end. V is TRBV28 and J is TRBJ2-7, with D possibly matching TRBD1 (6 bases). CDR1 is MDHEN and CDR2 is SYDVKM in the germline V gene. The CDR3 extends over 14 amino acids. CDR3 nucleotides: TGTGCCCGCAGTTTACTGGGGGCTGCCTACGAGCAGTACTTC. It translates to CARSLLGAAYEQYF.

This clonotype was observed a few times. The chain links TRBV27 to TRBJ1-2; TRBD1 matches 7 bases. The germline gives CDR1 MNHEY, CDR2 SMNVEV (reference sequence). This CDR3 contains 17 residues. V trimming: 6 bases; J trimming: 6 bases; junction bases outside the gene matches: 19. The CDR3 nucleotides are TGTGCCAGCAGCGACCGGGCAGGGGGGGCCCCTGTCCATGGCTACACCTTC. It is translated as CASSDRAGGAPVHGYTF.

The sample holds many counts of this clonotype. The gene calls are TRBV7-2 and TRBJ2-4; 7 positions match TRBD2. The end of the DNA is better explained by TRBJ2-7, so the J call may be wrong. The CDR3 is 15 amino acids. The V gene's germline CDR1 is SGHTA and CDR2 FQGNSA. CDR3 protein: CASSLGGREAYEQYF. CDR3 coding DNA: TGTGCCAGCAGCTTAGGGGGGAGGGAAGCTTACGAGCAGTACTTC.

This clonotype was counted ten times or more. This CDR3 is CASSLGGSRDPRRSYEQYF. CDR3 nucleotides: TGTGCCAGCAGTTTAGGGGGGTCCCGGGATCCTCGACGCTCCTACGAGCAGTACTTC. The J gene is TRBJ2-7, the V gene TRBV27; a weak D match, TRBD2 (6 bases). From germline, CDR1 is MNHEY and CDR2 SMNVEV (reference sequence). The CDR3 is 19 amino acids. V dropped 2 bases and J dropped 0 bases, with 23 bases sitting between them.

The chain joins TRBV12-3 or TRBV12-4 to TRBJ2-7, with D possibly being TRBD1 (6 bases). This CDR3 is built from 13 residues. V was trimmed by 5 bases and J by 3 bases, leaving 11 bases between them. CDR3 region: CASSVGGYYEQYF. CDR3 nucleotide sequence: TGTGCCAGCAGTGTAGGGGGTTACTACGAGCAGTACTTC.

V gene TRBV20-1 combines with J gene TRBJ2-1, with 9 positions matching TRBD2. The CDR3 runs 15 residues. The germline V gene encodes CDR1 DFQATT and CDR2 SNEGSKA (reference sequence). The V and J ends lost 5 bases and 8 bases, in that order; junction bases with no gene match: 13. CDR3 in amino acids: CSAPPGGRASDEQFF. In DNA form, the CDR3 reads TGCAGTGCTCCTCCCGGCGGGAGGGCCAGCGATGAGCAGTTCTTC.

The CDR3 is CATKEGYGYTF. CDR3 coding DNA: TGTGCCACGAAAGAGGGATACGGCTACACCTTC. J is TRBJ1-2 and V is TRBV28; no firm D call. The V and J ends lost 10 bases and 8 bases respectively, with 14 bases between them. The CDR3 contains 11 residues. The V gene's germline CDR1 is MDHEN and CDR2 SYDVKM.

In DNA form, the CDR3 reads TGTGCCAGCAGCCATAAGAGGGGACTAGCGCTAAGCACAGATACGCAGTATTTT. This gives the protein CASSHKRGLALSTDTQYF. The V and J genes are TRBV7-3 and TRBJ2-3; 10 nucleotides match TRBD2. The ends lost 5 bases at V and 0 bases at J; junction bases unmatched: 11. The CDR3 runs to 18 residues. Germline V gene data show CDR1 as SGHTA and CDR2 as FQGTGA. Using reference TRBV7-3 and TRBJ2-3 for the parts outside the CDR3, the full variable domain is GAGVSQTPSNKVTEKGKYVELRCDPISGHTALYWYRQSLGQGPEFLIYFQGTGAADDSGLPNDRFFAVRPEGSVSTLKIQRTERGDSAVYLCASSHKRGLALSTDTQYFGPGTRLTVL.

V and J are TRBV29-1 and TRBJ2-7; perhaps TRBD1 as D (6 bases). Trimming left V 0 bases short and J 10 bases short, with 22 bases between. CDR1 is SQVTM, CDR2 ANQGSEA, per germline. CDR3 length: 15 amino acids. In DNA, the CDR3 is TGCAGCGTTGAAGATATGGGTGGACAGACGGAGGCCCAGTACTTC. Protein: CSVEDMGGQTEAQYF.

As concerns this clonotype: It may be a read error: a sequence one base away is much more abundant. The V gene is TRBV5-1, the J gene TRBJ2-7; no firm D call. Trimming removed 0 bases at V and 4 bases at J, with 20 bases between. Germline V gene data show CDR1 as SGHRS and CDR2 as YFSETQ. The CDR3 length is 17 residues. In DNA, the CDR3 is TGCGCCAGCAGCTTGGAAGTAGCAACGGAAGAAAAGTACGAGCAGTACTTC. This translates into CASSLEVATEEKYEQYF.

This clonotype was found once. The chain carries TRBV20-1 and TRBJ2-7; 9 nucleotides line up with TRBD1. The CDR3 sequence is 15 residues long. The V and J ends lost 6 bases and 2 bases, in that order; junction bases with no gene match: 11. The germline V gene encodes CDR1 DFQATT and CDR2 SNEGSKA (reference sequence). The DNA for the CDR3 is TGCAGTGCCGGGAGTCGGGACAGGGTTACCTACGAGCAGTACTTC. Residues: CSAGSRDRVTYEQYF.

The chain joins TRBV7-3 to TRBJ2-1; 12 positions agree with TRBD2. In germline, CDR1 is SGHTA, CDR2 FQGTGA. This CDR3 has 18 residues. V trimming: 1 base; J trimming: 1 base; junction bases outside the gene matches: 5. The CDR3 DNA reads as TGTGCCAGCAGCTTAAATCCTAGCGGGAGGGAGTCCTACAATGAGCAGTTCTTC. This encodes CASSLNPSGRESYNEQFF.

CDR3 sequence reads: CSARGGMRLFF. CDR3 DNA sequence: TGCAGTGCTAGGGGAGGAATGAGACTGTTTTTT. This chain connects TRBV20-1 to TRBJ1-4; D remains ambiguous. V was clipped by 3 bases and J by 13 bases, with 12 bases between them. The germline CDR1 and CDR2 sequences are DFQATT and SNEGSKA (reference sequence). The CDR3 is made up of 11 amino acids.

The chain has TRBV13 and TRBJ1-1; no definite D call. Trimming stripped 5 bases from V and 2 bases from J, with 9 bases between. The germline CDR1 and CDR2 sequences are PRHDT and FYEKMQ (reference sequence). The CDR3 contains 13 residues. This CDR3 reads CASSVWGNTEAFF. CDR3 bases: TGTGCCAGCAGCGTCTGGGGAAACACTGAAGCTTTCTTT.